This T cell receptor (beta chain) emerged from a study of blood T cell repertoires in COVID-19. Study-level information: The United States, Italy and Spain were the sources of the acute and convalescent COVID-19 samples. Sources were T cells, B-cell-depleted T cells, or PBMCs; the material itself was cDNA or gDNA.

V lost 3 bases and J lost 8; bases outside the gene matches: 7. Germline V gives CDR1 LNHDA, CDR2 SQIVND (reference sequence). CDR3 length equals 14 residues. Original handling: Amplification of reference gene primers provided the estimated nucleated cell counts. Only in-frame clones appear in the TCRdb table, and some are missing; sequencing was by immunoSEQ multiplex PCR. The V and J calls and clone size were taken over from that table, and D and trimming were inferred from the DNA. The sample has about 170,000 clones, around 76% seen once. The sequenced material came from peripheral blood. This rearrangement joins TRBV19 to TRBJ2-1; 7 bases align to TRBD2. This TCR derives from a woman aged 70-85 years with acute or convalescent COVID-19. As DNA, the CDR3 is TGTGCCAGTAGTATTGGCGGGAGTCTCCATGAGCAGTTCTTC. Protein product: CASSIGGSLHEQFF.